This T cell receptor beta chain comes out of a study of cytomegalovirus exposure and HLA in healthy donors. PCR amplification relied on 60 Vbeta primers (plus 13 Jbeta primers). Data came from immunoSEQ multiplex PCR; TCRdb stores just in-frame clones and leaves some out. Among just over 95,000 clones listed, about 78% were seen once. Germline-derived CDR1 and CDR2 are SNHLY and FYNNEI. This CDR3 comprises 14 residues. The V end lost 5 bases, the J end lost 0 bases, and 11 bases lay between the germline ends. The study's findings and limits: In a later analysis, a missense DCLRE1C variant was linked to TCR beta V- and J-gene trimming. Researchers reported that a few CMV-associated chains were confirmed in vitro as CMV antigen-specific.

About this clone itself: As yet, its antigen is unknown.

This chain links TRBV2 with TRBJ2-7; D perhaps matches TRBD2 (5 bases). This sequence originates from a woman between 40 and 50 years old in good health and CMV-seropositive. Sequences were obtained from PBMCs. The DNA for the CDR3 is TGTGCCAGCAGTTACCGACGGGACTCCTACGAGCAGTACTTC. Residues: CASSYRRDSYEQYF.